This TCR beta chain stems from a study of T cell repertoires in cytomegalovirus infection. Looking at the study overall: Through public TCR beta signatures, both CMV infection and matching HLA type were indicated.

The J segment lost 8 bases and the V segment lost 6 bases, leaving 5 bases of the junction unmatched. Germline assignment: CDR1 MNHNY and CDR2 SVGAGI (reference sequence). The CDR3 is 12 residues long. TCRdb used MiXCR to reprocess the reads, holding one entry per CDR3 protein. The sample consists of over 200,000 distinct CDR3 sequences, about an eighth of them appearing once. The study's findings and limits: Across the ex vivo response, the dominant clonotypes were HLA-C-restricted CMV-specific TCR beta clonotypes. Summed frequency of public TCR beta families distinguished CMV carriers with the relevant HLA.

As to this clonotype: Its matching antigen is unknown.

Sample: PBMCs. This receptor was obtained from a human donor in good health (CMV status not recorded). Some clones in this sample may be carry-over from other donors' samples. The chain is built from TRBV6-6 and TRBJ1-2; TRBD1 agrees at 8 bases. The CDR3 sequence: CASSDRGVGYTF. CDR3 DNA: TGTGCCAGCAGCGACAGGGGAGTCGGCTACACCTTC.